This note documents a single T cell receptor beta chain sequence. These data belong to a study of blood T cell repertoires in COVID-19. Study information: COVID-19 samples, acute and convalescent, were from the United States, Italy and Spain. In each case, the material was cDNA or gDNA derived from T cells, B-cell-depleted T cells, or PBMCs.

Trimming removed 1 base at V and 2 bases at J, with 7 bases between. The CDR3 totals 14 residues. The germline CDR1 and CDR2 sequences are SGDLS and YYNGEE. Study processing details: Counts of nucleated cells, estimated from reference gene primer amplification, were obtained. The table came from immunoSEQ multiplex PCR; TCRdb's copy has only in-frame clones and leaves some out. The V and J calls and clone size are taken from that table; D and trimming were inferred from the DNA. Counted here are about 170,000 clones, roughly 80% occurring once; the ten biggest clones make up over 7.5%. The clonotype comes from a woman between 65 and 79 years old with acute or convalescent COVID-19. The chain is built from TRBV9 and TRBJ1-3; possibly TRBD1 for D (6 bases). Sequenced: peripheral blood. The CDR3: CASSVSGAGNTIYF. In DNA form, the CDR3 reads TGTGCCAGCAGCGTATCAGGGGCTGGAAACACCATATATTTT. The full variable domain, its missing parts supplied by reference TRBV9 and TRBJ1-3, is DSGVTQTPKHLITATGQRVTLRCSPRSGDLSVYWYQQSLDQGLQFLIQYYNGEERAKGNILERFSAQQFPDLHSELNLSSLELGDSALYFCASSVSGAGNTIYFGEGSWLTVV.